This TCR beta chain was captured in a study of human T cells and chemical hapten exposure. Trimming pared 5 bases from V and 6 bases from J, leaving 16 bases between. The CDR3 spans 13 residues. In germline, CDR1 is DFQATT, CDR2 SNEGSKA (reference sequence). The sample holds a few counts of this clonotype. Original data processing: Sample TCR totals centred on a median of around 100,000, ranging roughly 23,224 to 700,000. TCRdb reanalysed the RACE reads using MiXCR and keeps one entry per CDR3 protein. The V and J calls, along with clone size, are taken from TCRdb and not from the paper's own processing. The repertoire holds around 350,000 distinct CDR3 sequences, with about 5% as singletons. Time point defined: pre-sensitization, week 0. Noted treatment: therapeutic diphenylcyclopropenone sensitization with weekly scalp DPC. Blood collection took place prior to placing each patch test.

The sequencing here drew on whole blood, taken in connection with sensitization to the hapten diphenylcyclopropenone (DPC). The origin of this receptor is a woman under 30 with alopecia areata. Some clones in this sample may be carry-over from other donors' samples. The chain carries TRBV20-1 and TRBJ1-2; D may be TRBD1 (6 bases). The CDR3 sequence: CSAYELQGDGYTF. The CDR3 bases are TGCAGTGCTTACGAGTTACAGGGCGATGGCTACACCTTC.